This TCR beta chain comes out of a study of tissue T cells after allogeneic stem cell transplantation. The overall study: Gastrointestinal graft-versus-host disease was present in all patients, each treated with several therapy lines. Where cell numbers permitted, CD3+ T cells were sorted from preserved blood and marrow.

Clones were read by immunoSEQ multiplex PCR, and TCRdb kept only the in-frame ones, dropping some. The sample lists around 40,000 clones, approximately 92% seen once, with 3.5% to 4% in the top ten. Losses at the gene ends were 6 bases for V and 5 bases for J; bases not matched to a gene: 6. The CDR3 extends over 13 amino acids. Germline V CDR1 and CDR2: MNHEY, SMNVEV (reference sequence). The sequenced sample was blood, obtained before transplantation. The sequence was obtained from a woman between 35 and 75 years old who later had graft-versus-host disease after an allogeneic stem cell transplant. The rearrangement links TRBV27 to TRBJ2-7; 8 bases align to TRBD1. The CDR3: CASSRRGQNEQYF. CDR3 coding DNA: TGTGCCAGCAGCCGCAGGGGGCAGAACGAGCAGTACTTC.